This T cell receptor beta chain was sequenced for a study of response to subunit inactivated influenza vaccine. Study-wide points: The study's authors posited that every seasonal influenza vaccination enlists few new T cells.

Looked up from germline, CDR1 is ENHRY and CDR2 is SYGVKD. This CDR3 has 14 amino acids. The junction had 6 bases not matched to a gene; V was cut back by 6 bases and J by 4 bases. This clonotype was observed a handful of times. The target antigen is unknown. MiXCR, run by TCRdb on the RT-PCR reads, gives a single entry per CDR3 protein. The sample lists hundreds of thousands of distinct CDR3 sequences, 16% occurring once. The sequenced sample was CD4+ T cells sorted from PBMCs, obtained less than 30 months after vaccination. The source is a man aged 45 to 70 who received an inactivated influenza vaccine. The chain joins TRBV10-3 to TRBJ2-1, with 7 bases fitting TRBD2. CDR3: CAIRGGPSYNEQFF. CDR3 nucleotides: TGTGCCATCAGGGGAGGGCCTTCGTACAATGAGCAGTTCTTC.